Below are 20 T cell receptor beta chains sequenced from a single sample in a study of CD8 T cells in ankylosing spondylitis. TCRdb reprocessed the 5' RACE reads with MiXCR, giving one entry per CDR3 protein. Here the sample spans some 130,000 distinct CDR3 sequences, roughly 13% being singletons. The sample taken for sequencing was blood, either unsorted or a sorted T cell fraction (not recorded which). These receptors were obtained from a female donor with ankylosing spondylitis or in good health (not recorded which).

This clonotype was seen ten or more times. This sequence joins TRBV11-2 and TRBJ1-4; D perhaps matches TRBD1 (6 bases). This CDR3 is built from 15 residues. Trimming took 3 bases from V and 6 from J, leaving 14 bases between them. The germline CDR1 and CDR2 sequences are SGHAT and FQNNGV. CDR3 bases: TGTGCCAGCAGCTTCCAAGGGTACAGGGATGAAAAACTGTTTTTT. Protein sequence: CASSFQGYRDEKLFF. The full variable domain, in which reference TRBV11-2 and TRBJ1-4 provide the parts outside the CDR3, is EAGVAQSPRYKIIEKRQSVAFWCNPISGHATLYWYQQILGQGPKLLIQFQNNGVVDDSQLPKDRFSAERLKGVDSTLKIQPAKLEDSAVYLCASSFQGYRDEKLFFGSGTQLSVL.

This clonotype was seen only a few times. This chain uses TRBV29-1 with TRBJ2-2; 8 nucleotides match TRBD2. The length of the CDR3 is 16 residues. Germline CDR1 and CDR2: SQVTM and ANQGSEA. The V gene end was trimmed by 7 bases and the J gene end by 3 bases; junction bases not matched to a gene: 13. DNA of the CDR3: TGCAGCGCCTACGGTCAGGGGCGGGAGGACACCGGGGAGCTGTTTTTT. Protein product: CSAYGQGREDTGELFF.

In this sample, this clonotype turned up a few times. CDR3 sequence reads: CASTRYSSGQGNSYEQYF. The CDR3 nucleotides read TGCGCCAGCACCAGATACTCCTCTGGACAGGGAAATTCCTACGAGCAGTACTTC. The genes are TRBV5-1 and TRBJ2-7, with TRBD1 matching 8 bases. The V and J ends lost 6 bases and 1 base, in that order; junction bases with no gene match: 18. This CDR3 contains 18 residues. Germline V gene sequence: CDR1 SGHRS, CDR2 YFSETQ.

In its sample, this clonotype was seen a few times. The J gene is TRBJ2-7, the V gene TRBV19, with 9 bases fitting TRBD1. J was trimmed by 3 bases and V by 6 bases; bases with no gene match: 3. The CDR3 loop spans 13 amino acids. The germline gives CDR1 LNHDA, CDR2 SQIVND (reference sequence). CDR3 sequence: CASRDRGGYEQYF. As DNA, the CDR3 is TGTGCCAGTAGAGACAGGGGGGGCTACGAGCAGTACTTC.

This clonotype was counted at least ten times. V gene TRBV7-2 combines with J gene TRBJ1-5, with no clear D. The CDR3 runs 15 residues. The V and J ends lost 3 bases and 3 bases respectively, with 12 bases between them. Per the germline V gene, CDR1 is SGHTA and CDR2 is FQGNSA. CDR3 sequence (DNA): TGTGCCAGCAGCTTTAAGGGAACGGACAATCAGCCCCAGCATTTT. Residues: CASSFKGTDNQPQHF. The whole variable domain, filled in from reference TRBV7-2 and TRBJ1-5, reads GAGVSQSPSNKVTEKGKDVELRCDPISGHTALYWYRQSLGQGLEFLIYFQGNSAPDKSGLPSDRFSAERTGGSVSTLTIQRTQQEDSAVYLCASSFKGTDNQPQHFGDGTRLSIL.

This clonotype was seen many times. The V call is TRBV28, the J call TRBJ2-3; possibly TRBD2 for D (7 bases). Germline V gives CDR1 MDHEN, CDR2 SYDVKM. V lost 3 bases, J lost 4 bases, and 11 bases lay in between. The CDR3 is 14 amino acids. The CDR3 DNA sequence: TGTGCCAGCAGTTTTCTAGGGGGGGCAGATACGCAGTATTTT. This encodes CASSFLGGADTQYF.

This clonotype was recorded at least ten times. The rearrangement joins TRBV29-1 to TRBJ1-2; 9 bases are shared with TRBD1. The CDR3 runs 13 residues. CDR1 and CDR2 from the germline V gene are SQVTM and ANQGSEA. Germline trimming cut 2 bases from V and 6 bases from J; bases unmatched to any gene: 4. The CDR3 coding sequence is TGCAGCGTTGAAACAGGGGGCGCCGATGGCTACACCTTC. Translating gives CSVETGGADGYTF.

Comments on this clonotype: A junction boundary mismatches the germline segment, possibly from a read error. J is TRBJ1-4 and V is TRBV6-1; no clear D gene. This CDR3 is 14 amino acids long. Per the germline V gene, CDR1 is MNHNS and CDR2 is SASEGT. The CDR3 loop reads CASSPTFTTEKLFF. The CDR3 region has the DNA TGTGCCAGCAGTCCCACGTTTACTACTGAAAAACTGTTTTTT.

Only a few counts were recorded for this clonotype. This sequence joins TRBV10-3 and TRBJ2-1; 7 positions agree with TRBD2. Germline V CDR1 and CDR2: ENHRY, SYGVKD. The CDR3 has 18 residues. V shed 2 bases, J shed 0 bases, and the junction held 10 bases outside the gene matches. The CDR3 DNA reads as TGTGCCATCAGTGAGACCAGGGCTAGCGGAGGCTCCTACAATGAGCAGTTCTTC. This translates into CAISETRASGGSYNEQFF.

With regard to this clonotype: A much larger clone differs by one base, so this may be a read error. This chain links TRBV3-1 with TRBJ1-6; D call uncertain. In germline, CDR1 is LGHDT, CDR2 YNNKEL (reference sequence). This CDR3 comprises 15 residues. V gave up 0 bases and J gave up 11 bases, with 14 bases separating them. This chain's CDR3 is CASSQDWQPWPPLHF. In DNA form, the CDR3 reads TGTGCCAGCAGCCAAGATTGGCAGCCCTGGCCACCCCTCCACTTT.

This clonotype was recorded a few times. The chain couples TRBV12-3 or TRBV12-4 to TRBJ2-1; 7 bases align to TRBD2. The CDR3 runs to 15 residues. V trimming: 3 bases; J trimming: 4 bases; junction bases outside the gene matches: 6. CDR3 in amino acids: CASSLGRGEYNEQFF. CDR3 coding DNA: TGTGCCAGCAGTTTGGGTCGGGGGGAGTACAATGAGCAGTTCTTC.

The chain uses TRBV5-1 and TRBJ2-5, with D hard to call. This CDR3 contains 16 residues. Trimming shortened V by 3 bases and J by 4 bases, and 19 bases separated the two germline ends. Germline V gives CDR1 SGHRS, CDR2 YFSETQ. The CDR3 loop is CASSSRLGGSGETQYF. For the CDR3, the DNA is TGCGCCAGCAGCTCCCGATTAGGTGGGTCGGGAGAGACCCAGTACTTC.

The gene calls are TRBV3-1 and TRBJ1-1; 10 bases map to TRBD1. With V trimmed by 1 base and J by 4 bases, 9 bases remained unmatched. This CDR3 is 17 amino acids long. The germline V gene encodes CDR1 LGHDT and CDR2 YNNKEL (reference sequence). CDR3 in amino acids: CASSQVGTGVWGTEAFF. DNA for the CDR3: TGTGCCAGCAGCCAAGTGGGGACAGGGGTATGGGGCACTGAAGCTTTCTTT.

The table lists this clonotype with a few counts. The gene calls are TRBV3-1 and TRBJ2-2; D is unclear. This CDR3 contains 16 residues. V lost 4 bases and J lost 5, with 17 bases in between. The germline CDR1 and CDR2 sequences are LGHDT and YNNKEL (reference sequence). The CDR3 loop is CASSPIRPGRTGELFF. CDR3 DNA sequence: TGTGCCAGCAGCCCCATCCGCCCCGGACGTACCGGGGAGCTGTTTTTT.

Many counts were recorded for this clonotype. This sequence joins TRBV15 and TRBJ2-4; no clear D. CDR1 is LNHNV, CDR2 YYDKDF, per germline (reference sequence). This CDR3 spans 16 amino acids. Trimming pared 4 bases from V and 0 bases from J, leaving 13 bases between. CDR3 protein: CATSKDGPLAKNIQYF. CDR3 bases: TGTGCCACCAGCAAGGACGGACCACTAGCCAAAAACATTCAGTACTTC. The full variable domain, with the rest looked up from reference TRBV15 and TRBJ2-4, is DAMVIQNPRYQVTQFGKPVTLSCSQTLNHNVMYWYQQKSSQAPKLLFHYYDKDFNNEADTPDNFQSRRPNTSFCFLDIRSPGLGDTAMYLCATSKDGPLAKNIQYFGAGTRLSVL.

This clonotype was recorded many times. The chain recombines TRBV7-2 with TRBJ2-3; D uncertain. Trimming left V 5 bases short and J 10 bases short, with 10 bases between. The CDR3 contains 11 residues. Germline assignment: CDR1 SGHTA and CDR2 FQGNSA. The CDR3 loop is CASSPTYSQYF. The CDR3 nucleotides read TGTGCCAGCAGCCCCACGTATTCGCAGTATTTT.

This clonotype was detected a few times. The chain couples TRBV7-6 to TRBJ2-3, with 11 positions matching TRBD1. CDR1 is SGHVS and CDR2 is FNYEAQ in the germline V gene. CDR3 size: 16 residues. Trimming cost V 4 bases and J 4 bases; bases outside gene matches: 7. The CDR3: CASSSRGQGAPDTQYF. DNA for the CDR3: TGTGCCAGCAGCTCCCGTGGACAGGGGGCCCCAGATACGCAGTATTTT.

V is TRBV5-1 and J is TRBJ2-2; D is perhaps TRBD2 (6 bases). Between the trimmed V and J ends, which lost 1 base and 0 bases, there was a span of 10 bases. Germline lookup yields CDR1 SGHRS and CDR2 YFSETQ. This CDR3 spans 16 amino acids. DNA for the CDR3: TGCGCCAGCAGCTTGTCCCTAGCGTCGAACACCGGGGAGCTGTTTTTT. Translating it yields CASSLSLASNTGELFF.

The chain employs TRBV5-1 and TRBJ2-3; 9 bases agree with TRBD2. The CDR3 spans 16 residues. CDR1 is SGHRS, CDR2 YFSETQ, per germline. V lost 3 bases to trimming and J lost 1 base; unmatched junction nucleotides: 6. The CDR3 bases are TGCGCCAGCAGCTCCCCGGCTAGCGGGGGCACAGATACGCAGTATTTT. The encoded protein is CASSSPASGGTDTQYF.

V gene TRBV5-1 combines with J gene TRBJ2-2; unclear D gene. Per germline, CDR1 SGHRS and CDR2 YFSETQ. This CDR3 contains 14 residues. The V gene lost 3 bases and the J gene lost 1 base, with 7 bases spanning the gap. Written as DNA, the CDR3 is TGCGCCAGCAGCTCTCGACAGAACACCGGGGAGCTGTTTTTT. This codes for CASSSRQNTGELFF.